This section outlines one TCR beta chain sequence together with its context. CDR3 length: 15 amino acids. This specimen belongs to a study of glioma-infiltrating T cells after dendritic cell vaccination. About the research overall: Monocyte-derived dendritic cells, cultured 7 to 8 days with IL-4 and GM-CSF, were pulsed with autologous tumor lysate.

PBMC sampling occurred before vaccination, two weeks after the third dose, and at progression. TCRdb keeps only in-frame clones here, not all; method: immunoSEQ multiplex PCR. The sample gives around 90,000 clones, 79% of which show up once; 5.5% to 7% is in the top ten. Sequenced here: blood, sampled before dendritic cell vaccination. The chain employs TRBV21-1 and TRBJ1-2; whether TRBD1, the table's D call, matches the DNA was not checked. TRBV21-1 is given as a pseudogene. The sequence came from a human donor with glioblastoma. The CDR3 spells CASSKGMGRMDGYTF. DNA for the CDR3: TGTGCCAGCAGCAAAGGCATGGGGCGCATGGATGGCTACACCTTC.